The clone carrying this T cell receptor beta chain was observed at least ten times. At one end the junction does not follow the germline gene, possibly because of a read error. This sample is drawn from a study of T cell repertoires in cytomegalovirus infection. TCRdb independently ran MiXCR on the reads; one entry per CDR3 protein. The table shows about 600,000 distinct CDR3 sequences, with 20% to 25% occurring only once. The length of the CDR3 is 11 residues. CDR1 and CDR2 (germline): LGHNT, FRNRAP. This TCR was sampled from a human donor in good health (CMV status not recorded). Some clones in this sample may be carry-over from other donors' samples. This chain connects TRBV12-5 to TRBJ2-1; 9 bases line up with TRBD1. Sequenced material: CD8+ T cells from PBMCs. The CDR3 reads CASGSGTGLLF. The CDR3 region has the DNA TGTGCTAGTGGTTCCGGGACAGGGCTACTCTTC.